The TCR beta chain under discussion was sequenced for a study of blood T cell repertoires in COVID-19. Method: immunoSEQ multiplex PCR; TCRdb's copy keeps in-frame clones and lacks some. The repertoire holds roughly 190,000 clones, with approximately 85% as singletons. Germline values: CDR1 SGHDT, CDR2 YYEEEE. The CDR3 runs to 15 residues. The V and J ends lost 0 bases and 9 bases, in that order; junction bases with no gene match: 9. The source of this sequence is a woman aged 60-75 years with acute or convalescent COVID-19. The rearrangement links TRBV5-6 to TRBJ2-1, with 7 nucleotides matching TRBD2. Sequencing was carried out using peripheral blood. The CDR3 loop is CASSLGLAELGEQFF. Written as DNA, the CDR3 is TGTGCCAGCAGCTTGGGGCTAGCGGAGCTTGGTGAGCAGTTCTTC.